Below, 14 T cell receptor beta chains from the same sample are listed, as sequenced in a study of cytomegalovirus exposure and HLA in healthy donors. This PCR relied on a set of 60 Vbeta primers and 13 Jbeta primers. Profiling relied on immunoSEQ multiplex PCR, and the TCRdb table lists in-frame clones only, not all of them. The table lists around 160,000 clones, around 80% of them singletons. The sample taken for sequencing was PBMCs. The receptors here all came from a male donor in good health and CMV-seronegative.

The V call is TRBV5-4, the J call TRBJ1-1; 10 bases are shared with TRBD1. CDR1 and CDR2 from the germline V gene are SGHNT and YYREEE (reference sequence). V lost 4 bases and J lost 5; bases outside the gene matches: 2. The CDR3 consists of 13 residues. The CDR3 DNA reads as TGTGCCAGCAGCCGGGGACAGGGGACTGAAGCTTTCTTT. It encodes CASSRGQGTEAFF.

The genes are TRBV27 and TRBJ2-3, with 8 bases matching TRBD1. After removal of 6 bases from V and 4 bases from J, the junction contained 6 bases not matched to a gene. The CDR3 has 14 residues. Germline CDR1 is MNHEY and CDR2 is SMNVEV (reference sequence). CDR3 sequence reads: CASRAGTGPDTQYF. The DNA of the CDR3 is TGTGCCAGCAGGGCCGGGACAGGTCCAGATACGCAGTATTTT.

The genes are TRBV5-3 and TRBJ2-3; 16 positions match TRBD2. TRBV5-3 is filed as an ORF, its function uncertain. CDR3 length: 17 amino acids. J was trimmed by 5 bases and V by 3 bases; bases with no gene match: 6. CDR3 in DNA: TGTGCCAGAAGCTCCCCGGGACTAGCGGGAGGGCGAGATACGCAGTATTTT. This translates into CARSSPGLAGGRDTQYF.

J is TRBJ1-4 and V is TRBV7-9; 9 bases align to TRBD1. With 0 bases clipped from V and 7 bases from J, the junction kept 6 bases outside the gene matches. The CDR3 contains 16 residues. Per germline, CDR1 SEHNR and CDR2 FQNEAQ (reference sequence). The CDR3 protein is CASSLAGTGGSEKLFF. The CDR3 DNA reads as TGTGCCAGCAGCTTAGCGGGAACAGGGGGCAGTGAAAAACTGTTTTTT.

This sequence joins TRBV27 and TRBJ2-4, with a tentative D call TRBD2 (5 bases). There are 16 residues in the CDR3. Trimming removed 0 bases at V and 2 bases at J, with 11 bases between. Per germline, CDR1 MNHEY and CDR2 SMNVEV (reference sequence). The CDR3 bases are TGTGCCAGCAGTTTATCAAGAGGGATGCCCAAAAACATTCAGTACTTC. Translated, it gives CASSLSRGMPKNIQYF.

A note on this clone: Just one base apart from a much larger clone, this may be a read error. Other DNA sequences of this sample code for an identical CDR3. The J gene is TRBJ1-1, the V gene TRBV7-3; D remains unclear. Trimming took 4 bases from V and 0 from J, leaving 6 bases between them. CDR1 is SGHTA and CDR2 is FQGTGA in the germline V gene. The CDR3 spans 13 residues. CDR3 DNA sequence: TGTGCCAGCAGCTCCCACATGAACACTGAAGCTTTCTTT. Its translation: CASSSHMNTEAFF.

The chain is built from TRBV7-9 and TRBJ2-2, with 8 positions matching TRBD1. The J segment lost 7 bases and the V segment lost 5 bases, leaving 6 bases of the junction unmatched. The germline CDR1 and CDR2 sequences are SEHNR and FQNEAQ (reference sequence). This CDR3 is 14 amino acids long. CDR3 bases: TGTGCCAGCAGCGGACAGGGCGATTACGGGGAGCTGTTTTTT. Its protein product is CASSGQGDYGELFF.

The rearrangement uses TRBV5-1 and TRBJ2-3; TRBD1 matches at 9 bases. The CDR3 is made up of 16 amino acids. Germline-derived CDR1 and CDR2 are SGHRS and YFSETQ. V dropped 0 bases and J dropped 2; count of bases not matched to a gene: 4. CDR3 sequence reads: CASSLDGQGNTDTQYF. The CDR3, as DNA: TGCGCCAGCAGCTTGGATGGACAGGGGAACACAGATACGCAGTATTTT.

V and J are TRBV4-2 and TRBJ2-3, with TRBD2 matching 9 bases. Trimming took 0 bases from V and 4 from J; bases not matched to a gene: 8. This CDR3 has 17 residues. Germline lookup yields CDR1 LGHNA and CDR2 YNFKEQ. CDR3 amino acids: CASSQDRGGGASDTQYF. The CDR3 DNA follows: TGTGCCAGCAGCCAAGATCGAGGCGGGGGGGCTTCAGATACGCAGTATTTT.

The chain combines TRBV28 with TRBJ2-7; 10 bases are shared with TRBD2. V shed 5 bases and J 7 bases; nucleotides not matched to a gene: 11. Germline assignment: CDR1 MDHEN and CDR2 SYDVKM. The length of the CDR3 is 15 residues. CDR3 loop: CASSPWLAGAGEQYF. CDR3 nucleotides: TGTGCCAGCAGTCCCTGGCTAGCGGGAGCAGGAGAGCAGTACTTC.

The chain links TRBV9 to TRBJ2-2; TRBD2 might be the D (5 bases). Germline V gene data show CDR1 as SGDLS and CDR2 as YYNGEE. CDR3 length: 14 residues. The V and J ends lost 3 bases and 2 bases respectively, with 8 bases between them. Written as DNA, the CDR3 is TGTGCCAGCAGCGCTAGCTATAACACCGGGGAGCTGTTTTTT. Amino acids: CASSASYNTGELFF.

Only one count was recorded for this clone. The V and J genes are TRBV5-1 and TRBJ2-7; D possibly corresponds to TRBD1 (5 bases). This CDR3 comprises 14 residues. Germline CDR1 reads SGHRS; CDR2 reads YFSETQ. The germline V and J ends were trimmed by 1 base and 2 bases, with 10 bases remaining between them. CDR3 amino acids: CASSLTGVAYEQYF. The CDR3 DNA follows: TGCGCCAGCAGCTTGACAGGTGTCGCCTACGAGCAGTACTTC.

The chain couples TRBV7-9 to TRBJ1-3, with D uncertain. CDR1 SEHNR and CDR2 FQNEAQ come from the germline V gene (reference sequence). The CDR3 contains 14 residues. Trimming took off 7 bases at V and 4 bases at J, with 14 bases between the two ends. CDR3 in DNA: TGTGCCAGCACCTCAGGACTCGCGGGAAACACCATATATTTT. It yields the protein CASTSGLAGNTIYF. The full variable domain, rest sourced from reference TRBV7-9 and TRBJ1-3, is DTGVSQNPRHKITKRGQNVTFRCDPISEHNRLYWYRQTLGQGPEFLTYFQNEAQLEKSRLLSDRFSAERPKGSFSTLEIQRTEQGDSAMYLCASTSGLAGNTIYFGEGSWLTVV.

The chain couples TRBV5-1 to TRBJ1-4; weak D call: TRBD1 (5 bases). The ends were cut back, 5 bases at V and 0 bases at J, with 8 bases in the middle. The CDR3 is 14 amino acids. Per the germline V gene, CDR1 is SGHRS and CDR2 is YFSETQ. CDR3 sequence reads: CASRRQTTNEKLFF. As DNA, the CDR3 is TGCGCCAGCAGGAGACAGACAACTAATGAAAAACTGTTTTTT.